The T cell receptor (beta chain) under discussion was sequenced for a study of T cell responses to AZD1222 COVID-19 vaccine. Study-level points and caveats: Spike-wide coverage was observed for vaccine-associated CD4 TCRs, with dominant responses at 160-218 and 743-854.

This CDR3 contains 11 residues. V lost 3 bases, J lost 7 bases, and 7 bases lay in between. Per the germline V gene, CDR1 is LNHDA and CDR2 is SQIVND (reference sequence). As concerns this clone: Its target is not known.

Generated by immunoSEQ multiplex PCR, the TCRdb table keeps only in-frame clones and is missing some. The table shows roughly 100,000 clones, with about 88% occurring only once. This sequence originates from an adult in good health. The rearrangement links TRBV19 to TRBJ2-7; D unresolved. Specimen: peripheral blood, collected on day 0 of AZD1222 vaccination. CDR3 protein: CASSIGEEQYF. In DNA, the CDR3 is TGTGCCAGTAGTATTGGAGAAGAGCAGTACTTC.